These 21 T cell receptor beta chains originate from one sample sequenced in a study of T cell responses to AZD1222 COVID-19 vaccine (dated by TCRdb to about 2021). The protocol used for the library was the immunoSEQ multiplex PCR assay. What TCRdb holds here is the immuneACCESS table cut down to in-frame rearrangements. Part of the clones is not present; checked against another copy, under half of the missing clones reflect an unresolved V gene, and the others are unexplained. This sample holds around 130,000 clones; 89% were observed only once. The biggest ten clones account for 8% to 10% of the sample. This specimen's time point label, interpreted: about 28 days (+/-7) after the second vaccine dose. The sample in question was peripheral blood, obtained 28 days after the second AZD1222 dose. The source of these receptors is an adult who received the AZD1222 COVID-19 vaccine.

V and J are TRBV7-2 and TRBJ1-2; 7 bases map to TRBD1. In germline, CDR1 is SGHTA, CDR2 FQGNSA. The CDR3 is 15 amino acids. After removal of 3 bases from V and 7 bases from J, the junction contained 11 bases not matched to a gene. As DNA, the CDR3 is TGTGCCAGCAGCTTCTTCCGGACAGGCAGTGTTGGCTACACCTTC. This translates into CASSFFRTGSVGYTF.

The gene calls are TRBV5-1 and TRBJ2-1, with D perhaps matching TRBD2 (6 bases). The CDR3 extends over 14 amino acids. Germline V gives CDR1 SGHRS, CDR2 YFSETQ. V gave up 6 bases and J gave up 7 bases, with 17 bases separating them. The CDR3 here is CASTLAGAGNEQFF. CDR3 DNA: TGCGCCAGCACCCTAGCCGGGGCGGGAAATGAGCAGTTCTTC. Filled out from reference TRBV5-1 and TRBJ2-1, the complete variable domain reads KAGVTQTPRYLIKTRGQQVTLSCSPISGHRSVSWYQQTPGQGLQFLFEYFSETQRNKGNFPGRFSGRQFSNSRSEMNVSTLELGDSALYLCASTLAGAGNEQFFGPGTRLTVL.

This clone came up a few times. The chain employs TRBV18 and TRBJ2-2, with D possibly TRBD2 on 5 matching bases. The CDR3 has 15 amino acids. With 8 bases removed from V and 0 bases from J, the gap between germline ends came to 13 bases. Germline CDR1 is KGHSH and CDR2 is LQKENI. The CDR3 DNA reads as TGTGCCAGCCGAGGACTGGCGACGAACACCGGGGAGCTGTTTTTT. Protein: CASRGLATNTGELFF.

This chain joins TRBV28 and TRBJ2-7; 7 bases line up with TRBD1. Germline V CDR1 and CDR2: MDHEN, SYDVKM. The CDR3 contains 16 residues. V dropped 6 bases and J dropped 0; count of bases not matched to a gene: 11. The CDR3 region is CASRTSGTANSYEQYF. In DNA form, the CDR3 reads TGTGCCAGCAGGACCTCCGGGACAGCGAACTCCTACGAGCAGTACTTC.

J is TRBJ1-1 and V is TRBV19; D unresolved. Germline assignment: CDR1 LNHDA and CDR2 SQIVND (reference sequence). The CDR3 is made up of 13 amino acids. V shed 3 bases and J shed 1 base, with 6 bases lying between them. The chain's CDR3 is CASSIAENTEAFF. CDR3 nucleotides: TGTGCCAGTAGTATCGCGGAGAACACTGAAGCTTTCTTT.

This clone was recorded at least ten times. Other DNA sequences in the same sample also yield this CDR3. The chain couples TRBV7-8 to TRBJ1-5; no reliable D call. CDR3 length: 13 residues. Per the germline V gene, CDR1 is SGHVS and CDR2 is FQNEAQ. Trimming took 1 base from V and 6 from J, leaving 7 bases between them. CDR3 in amino acids: CASSLEEGQPQHF. CDR3 nucleotides: TGTGCCAGCAGCTTAGAGGAGGGTCAGCCCCAGCATTTT.

For the CDR3, the DNA is TGTGCCAGCAGCTTAGAGGGGACCCTTTACAATGAGCAGTTCTTC. It encodes CASSLEGTLYNEQFF. V and J are TRBV11-2 and TRBJ2-1; the D call may be TRBD1 or TRBD2 (5 bases each). The CDR3 has 15 amino acids. The germline V gene encodes CDR1 SGHAT and CDR2 FQNNGV. V dropped 0 bases and J dropped 4 bases, with 10 bases sitting between them.

The V and J genes are TRBV5-4 and TRBJ1-1; perhaps TRBD1 as D (5 bases). This CDR3 is built from 12 residues. Germline lookup yields CDR1 SGHNT and CDR2 YYREEE (reference sequence). V shed 7 bases and J shed 11 bases, with 18 bases lying between them. CDR3 in amino acids: CASAGDGRKAFF. In DNA, the CDR3 is TGTGCCAGCGCGGGGGACGGAAGAAAGGCTTTCTTT. The whole variable domain, remainder taken from reference TRBV5-4 and TRBJ1-1, is ETGVTQSPTHLIKTRGQQVTLRCSSQSGHNTVSWYQQALGQGPQFIFQYYREEENGRGNFPPRFSGLQFPNYSSELNVNALELDDSALYLCASAGDGRKAFFGQGTRLTVV.

Of note for this clone: The same CDR3 is also encoded by other DNA sequences in this sample. This sequence joins TRBV5-6 and TRBJ1-2; D not resolved. The CDR3 sequence is 13 residues long. V dropped 0 bases and J dropped 2 bases, with 5 bases sitting between them. Germline CDR1 reads SGHDT; CDR2 reads YYEEEE. The CDR3 region has the DNA TGTGCCAGCAGCTTGGGGCAGAACTATGGCTACACCTTC. Its translation is CASSLGQNYGYTF.

The rearrangement uses TRBV9 and TRBJ1-2, with TRBD1 matching 8 bases. Germline loops: CDR1 SGDLS, CDR2 YYNGEE. The CDR3 has 14 residues. V shed 4 bases and J 4 bases; nucleotides not matched to a gene: 6. CDR3 DNA sequence: TGTGCCAGCAGCCCCGGACAGGGACCCTATGGCTACACCTTC. Protein product: CASSPGQGPYGYTF.

The chain links TRBV5-4 to TRBJ2-5; 8 bases align to TRBD2. Germline-derived CDR1 and CDR2 are SGHNT and YYREEE (reference sequence). V trimming: 1 base; J trimming: 4 bases; junction bases outside the gene matches: 6. This CDR3 has 15 residues. The CDR3 DNA reads TGTGCCAGCAGCTTGCGCGACGGGAGGGGAGAGACCCAGTACTTC. Translation gives CASSLRDGRGETQYF.

In its sample, this clone was seen once. The J gene is TRBJ2-2, the V gene TRBV5-5; tentative D call: TRBD2 (7 bases). Germline V gene lookup returns CDR1 SGHKS and CDR2 YYEKEE (reference sequence). Trimming took off 3 bases at V and 6 bases at J, with 15 bases between the two ends. The CDR3 has 15 residues. CDR3 residues: CASSSLGGPSGELFF. The CDR3 DNA follows: TGTGCCAGCAGCTCGCTGGGGGGGCCTTCCGGGGAGCTGTTTTTT.

This clone was seen once. CDR3 amino acids: CASSHFAGLNSPLHF. In DNA, the CDR3 is TGCGCCAGCAGCCACTTTGCTGGGCTTAATTCACCCCTCCACTTT. The chain carries TRBV4-3 and TRBJ1-6, with D hard to call. V was pared by 3 bases and J by 6 bases, with 12 bases between. Germline CDR1 and CDR2: LGHNA and YSLEER. This CDR3 spans 15 amino acids.

This sequence joins TRBV3-1 (or the pseudogene TRBV3-2) and TRBJ1-2, with 8 bases lining up with TRBD1. CDR3 size: 14 residues. Trimming at V came to 0 bases and at J to 8 bases, leaving 5 bases not matched to a gene. Germline CDR1 reads LGHDT; CDR2 reads YNNKEL (reference sequence). CDR3 residues: CASSQDQGAGGYTF. The CDR3 coding sequence is TGTGCCAGCAGCCAAGATCAGGGGGCGGGAGGCTACACCTTC.

The chain is built from TRBV15 and TRBJ2-4; no clear D. Germline-derived CDR1 and CDR2 are LNHNV and YYDKDF (reference sequence). V was trimmed by 1 base and J by 1 base, leaving 11 bases between them. The CDR3 spans 16 residues. This chain's CDR3 is CATSRGSPLAKNIQYF. The CDR3 coding sequence is TGTGCCACCAGCAGAGGCTCCCCCTTGGCCAAAAACATTCAGTACTTC.

The chain links TRBV30 to TRBJ1-5; D not certain. CDR3 size: 15 residues. Germline CDR1 GTSNPN, CDR2 SVGIG (reference sequence). V lost 0 bases and J lost 0, with 9 bases in between. CDR3 region: CAWSVMGNSNQPQHF. The CDR3 DNA reads as TGTGCCTGGAGTGTAATGGGAAATAGCAATCAGCCCCAGCATTTT.

The chain uses TRBV9 and TRBJ2-3; TRBD2 matches at 11 bases. The J segment lost 2 bases and the V segment lost 3 bases, leaving 5 bases of the junction unmatched. CDR3 length equals 16 residues. Per germline, CDR1 SGDLS and CDR2 YYNGEE. The CDR3 protein is CASSALLAGVTDTQYF. The CDR3 DNA reads as TGTGCCAGCAGCGCACTACTAGCGGGGGTCACAGATACGCAGTATTTT.

This clone turned up a few times. The V call is TRBV19, the J call TRBJ2-3; D uncertain. V lost 9 bases to trimming and J lost 2 bases, with 12 bases between them. Germline V gene lookup returns CDR1 LNHDA and CDR2 SQIVND (reference sequence). The CDR3 loop spans 13 amino acids. CDR3 residues: CASAASLTDTQYF. CDR3 coding DNA: TGTGCCAGCGCTGCATCCCTCACAGATACGCAGTATTTT.

The V gene is TRBV6-5, the J gene TRBJ2-5, with a tentative D call TRBD1 (5 bases). Germline values: CDR1 MNHEY, CDR2 SVGAGI. The V end lost 6 bases, the J end lost 2 bases, and 16 bases lay between the germline ends. The CDR3 totals 15 residues. The CDR3 spells CASSPRTKVQETQYF. The CDR3, as DNA: TGTGCCAGCAGCCCCAGGACAAAGGTTCAAGAGACCCAGTACTTC.

This rearrangement joins TRBV2 to TRBJ1-1; D possibly corresponds to TRBD1 (6 bases). Germline values: CDR1 SNHLY, CDR2 FYNNEI. This CDR3 has 12 amino acids. Trimming removed 6 bases from V and 5 bases from J, with 10 bases in between. CDR3 sequence (DNA): TGTGCCAGCAGGGAGGGGGTAACTGAAGCTTTCTTT. It encodes CASREGVTEAFF. Full variable domain (outside the CDR3, taken from reference TRBV2 and TRBJ1-1): EPEVTQTPSHQVTQMGQEVILRCVPISNHLYFYWYRQILGQKVEFLVSFYNNEISEKSEIFDDQFSVERPDGSNFTLKIRSTKLEDSAMYFCASREGVTEAFFGQGTRLTVV.

The V gene is TRBV9, the J gene TRBJ1-2; D not certain. CDR3 length: 14 amino acids. The V gene lost 0 bases and the J gene lost 2 bases, with 8 bases spanning the gap. In germline, CDR1 is SGDLS, CDR2 YYNGEE. The CDR3 DNA reads TGTGCCAGCAGCGTAGAGGTCAACAACTATGGCTACACCTTC. Amino acids: CASSVEVNNYGYTF. Filled out from reference TRBV9 and TRBJ1-2, the complete variable domain reads DSGVTQTPKHLITATGQRVTLRCSPRSGDLSVYWYQQSLDQGLQFLIQYYNGEERAKGNILERFSAQQFPDLHSELNLSSLELGDSALYFCASSVEVNNYGYTFGSGTRLTVV.